This T cell receptor (beta chain) was identified in a study of shared clonotypes between healthy human individuals. In the study overall: The donors, two women and a few men, were aged 18 to 49. Three CD4 naive, three CD4 memory, two CD8 naive and one CD8 memory plate were used per donor. Study outcomes and limitations: Clonotypes that were shared across a handful of donors made up roughly 5% of naive CD4 clonotypes. Generation probabilities of non-shared clonotypes were lower (relative to those shared by all four donors).

V was trimmed by 3 bases and J by 0 bases, leaving 12 bases between them. This CDR3 has 15 amino acids. Per germline, CDR1 MNHEY and CDR2 SMNVEV (reference sequence). A single count supports this clone. Antigen: not known. The table came from immunoSEQ multiplex PCR; TCRdb's copy has only in-frame clones and leaves some out. The data contain around 690,000 clones, about 90% of them singletons. This clonotype was obtained from a man between 18 and 35 years old in good health. Some clones in this sample may be carry-over from other donors' samples. The V gene is TRBV27, the J gene TRBJ2-7; D is perhaps TRBD1 or TRBD2 (6 bases each). Specimen: memory CD8+ T cells from PBMCs. Noted subset: CD45RO+ cells pooled with CCR7-negative TemRA cells. Here the CDR3 DNA reads TGTGCCAGCAGTTTTTCTGGGGGGCTCTCCTACGAGCAGTACTTC. Encoded protein: CASSFSGGLSYEQYF.